This TCR beta chain was documented in a study of blood T cell repertoires in COVID-19. Only in-frame clones appear in the TCRdb table, and some are missing; sequencing was by immunoSEQ multiplex PCR. In the table there are over 200,000 clones, about 83% of which are singletons. The CDR3 sequence is 15 residues long. Trimming shortened V by 5 bases and J by 2 bases, and 10 bases separated the two germline ends. Germline loops: CDR1 MDHEN, CDR2 SYDVKM. This chain uses TRBV28 with TRBJ2-6, with a tentative D call TRBD2 (6 bases). This sequence was found in a woman in her fifties or sixties with active or convalescent COVID-19. The specimen sequenced was peripheral blood. CDR3 bases: TGTGCCAGCAGTCCATGGGAGGCTGGGGCCAACGTCCTGACTTTC. Amino acid sequence: CASSPWEAGANVLTF.